The T cell receptor (beta chain) under discussion was sequenced for a study of vaccination and CD4 T cells after COVID-19. At the level of the study: Four females and six males made up the convalescents, two of whom were Hispanic.

Researchers used the Oncomine TCR Beta short-read assay to sequence DNA from cultured CD4+ T cells. Genomic DNA was isolated from cultured CD4+ T cells. TCRdb itself ran the PCR reads through MiXCR, one entry per CDR3 protein. This sample has roughly 14,000 distinct CDR3 sequences; 20% to 25% occur once, and the top ten carry roughly 15%. In germline, CDR1 is SGHVS, CDR2 FQNEAQ. The V gene end was trimmed by 3 bases and the J gene end by 3 bases; junction bases not matched to a gene: 13. This CDR3 has 18 residues. This clonotype came up a few times. No antigen is known for it. Treatment noted: roughly 10-day PBMC culture with coronavirus spike peptide pools or control peptides (ViraFEST assay).

Specimen: cultured CD4+ T cells from blood. The clonotype originates from a human donor with COVID-19. This rearrangement joins TRBV7-8 to TRBJ2-7; TRBD1 matches 11 bases. The CDR3 region is CASSLTGQGVARGYEQYF. The CDR3 DNA reads as TGTGCCAGCAGCTTGACGGGACAGGGGGTTGCGAGGGGCTACGAGCAGTACTTC.